This T cell receptor beta chain was sequenced for a study of blood T cells in healthy people across ages. The authors ran a second PCR of about 6 to 11 cycles using a sample-barcoded 5' primer and a J-beta primer mix. MiXCR was run by TCRdb on the 5' RACE reads, yielding one entry per CDR3 protein. The data show hundreds of thousands of distinct CDR3 sequences, 35% to 50% seen once. The trim removed 2 bases at V and 2 bases at J, leaving 3 bases unmatched. CDR3 length: 16 residues. Germline CDR1 reads ENHRY; CDR2 reads SYGVKD. Isolation recovered at least 6.5 million PBMCs from every sample. J is TRBJ2-3 and V is TRBV10-3; TRBD2 agrees at 11 bases. Sequencing input: blood. This sequence was found in an elderly man in good health. CDR3 protein: CAISERTSGLTDTQYF. The CDR3 region has the DNA TGTGCCATCAGTGAGCGGACTAGCGGGCTCACAGATACGCAGTATTTT.